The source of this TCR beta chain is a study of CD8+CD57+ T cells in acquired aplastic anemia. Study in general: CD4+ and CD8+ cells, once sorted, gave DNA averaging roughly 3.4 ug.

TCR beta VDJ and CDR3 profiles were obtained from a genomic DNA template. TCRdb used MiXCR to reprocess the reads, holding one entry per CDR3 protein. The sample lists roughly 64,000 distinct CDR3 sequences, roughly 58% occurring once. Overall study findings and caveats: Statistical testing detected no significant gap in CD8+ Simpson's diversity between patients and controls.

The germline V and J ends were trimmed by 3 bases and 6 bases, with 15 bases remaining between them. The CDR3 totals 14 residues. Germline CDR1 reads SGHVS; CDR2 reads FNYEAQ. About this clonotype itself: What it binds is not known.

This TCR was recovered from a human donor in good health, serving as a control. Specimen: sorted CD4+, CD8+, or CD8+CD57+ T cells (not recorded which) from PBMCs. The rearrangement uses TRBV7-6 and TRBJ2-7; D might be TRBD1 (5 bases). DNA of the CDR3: TGTGCCAGCAGCTTGGGGTCAGGGCGGCTCGAGCAGTACTTC. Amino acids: CASSLGSGRLEQYF.